A single sample gave rise to the 19 T cell receptor beta chains below, sequenced in a study of T cells in Graves' hyperthyroidism and ophthalmopathy. Researchers took RNA transcripts and amplified the TCR beta CDR3 regions from them. RT-PCR in the first round (using the HTBI primer set) targeted the TCR CDR3. TCRdb called the multiplex PCR reads again in MiXCR, with one record for every CDR3 protein. The table shows about 250,000 distinct CDR3 sequences, with 24% occurring only once. Sequenced: blood. These receptors came from a woman in her thirties or forties with Graves' ophthalmopathy.

The chain couples TRBV24-1 to TRBJ2-1; maybe TRBD2 (5 bases). V dropped 1 base and J dropped 5 bases, with 11 bases sitting between them. There are 15 residues in the CDR3. Germline V lookup: CDR1 KGHDR, CDR2 SFDVKD. This CDR3 is CATSDFQDGDNEQFF. CDR3 coding DNA: TGTGCCACCAGTGATTTTCAGGACGGGGACAATGAGCAGTTCTTC.

This clonotype occurred many times. The chain carries TRBV15 and TRBJ2-5; D gene uncertain. CDR1 LNHNV and CDR2 YYDKDF come from the germline V gene (reference sequence). This CDR3 is 13 amino acids long. Trimming pared 5 bases from V and 1 base from J, leaving 8 bases between. CDR3 sequence reads: CATSPAAQETQYF. CDR3 coding DNA: TGTGCCACCAGCCCGGCAGCCCAAGAGACCCAGTACTTC.

This clonotype was counted many times. The CDR3 reads CASSSWRTEAFF. The CDR3 DNA reads as TGTGCCAGCAGTTCGTGGCGTACTGAAGCTTTCTTT. The V call is TRBV28, the J call TRBJ1-1; D gene ambiguous. The V and J ends lost 4 bases and 5 bases respectively, with 8 bases between them. This CDR3 is built from 12 residues. Germline V gene data show CDR1 as MDHEN and CDR2 as SYDVKM.

This clonotype was counted ten times or more. The chain is built from TRBV15 and TRBJ1-1; 8 bases are shared with TRBD1. The CDR3 sequence is 14 residues long. V was clipped by 6 bases and J by 4 bases; unmatched bases: 7. Per germline, CDR1 LNHNV and CDR2 YYDKDF (reference sequence). DNA for the CDR3: TGTGCCACCAGGCACAGGGGGGAGGGCACTGAAGCTTTCTTT. This encodes CATRHRGEGTEAFF.

This clonotype was counted once. This sequence joins TRBV28 and TRBJ2-5, with TRBD2 identical over 9 bases. The CDR3 runs to 14 residues. J lost 5 bases, V lost 8 bases, and 9 bases had no gene match. The germline gives CDR1 MDHEN, CDR2 SYDVKM. The CDR3 nucleotides are TGTGCCAGCGCGAGCGGGGGGCTCGGGGAGACCCAGTACTTC. Translated, it gives CASASGGLGETQYF.

This clonotype was seen many times. The chain carries TRBV6-5 and TRBJ1-1, with unresolved D. The CDR3 consists of 11 residues. The germline V and J ends were trimmed by 6 bases and 3 bases, with 5 bases remaining between them. Germline CDR1 reads MNHEY; CDR2 reads SVGAGI. The CDR3 sequence: CASSSHTEAFF. CDR3 nucleotides: TGTGCCAGCAGCTCCCACACTGAAGCTTTCTTT.

This clonotype has ten or more counts. A much larger clonotype is one base distant, so this may be a read error. J is TRBJ1-2 and V is TRBV24-1; no clear D. CDR3 length: 14 residues. Germline V gives CDR1 KGHDR, CDR2 SFDVKD. CDR3: CATRKEPVSYGYAF. Here the CDR3 DNA reads TGTGCCACCAGGAAGGAGCCAGTCAGCTATGGCTACGCCTTC.

This clonotype has at least ten counts. The chain is built from TRBV6-5 and TRBJ2-7; unclear D gene. Trimming cost V 6 bases and J 3 bases, with 12 bases left between them. CDR1 is MNHEY, CDR2 SVGAGI, per germline. The CDR3 runs to 13 residues. The CDR3 reads CASSPAYVYEQYF. For the CDR3, the DNA is TGTGCCAGCAGCCCCGCCTACGTCTACGAGCAGTACTTC.

The sample holds many counts of this clonotype. This chain connects TRBV6-1 to TRBJ1-2; D unclear. With 8 bases removed from V and 2 bases from J, the gap between germline ends came to 12 bases. Germline values: CDR1 MNHNS, CDR2 SASEGT. The CDR3 length is 13 residues. The CDR3 region has the DNA TGTGCCAGCGGCCAAGGGAAAAACTATGGCTACACCTTC. Translation: CASGQGKNYGYTF.

This clonotype was seen at least ten times. The chain recombines TRBV7-8 with TRBJ2-7; 9 nucleotides align to TRBD2. The CDR3 contains 15 residues. Per germline, CDR1 SGHVS and CDR2 FQNEAQ. Germline trimming cut 5 bases from V and 6 bases from J; bases unmatched to any gene: 11. The CDR3 here is CASSSQLAGLGEQYF. For the CDR3, the DNA is TGTGCCAGCAGCAGCCAACTAGCGGGTCTGGGCGAGCAGTACTTC.

In this sample, this clonotype turned up many times. This chain connects TRBV12-3 or TRBV12-4 to TRBJ2-2, with a tentative D call TRBD2 (6 bases). The V gene lost 0 bases and the J gene lost 7 bases, with 9 bases spanning the gap. CDR3 length: 14 residues. The CDR3 DNA is TGTGCCAGCAGTTTAGCAGGGAGGATCGGGGAGCTGTTTTTT. Amino acids: CASSLAGRIGELFF.

This clonotype came up many times. The gene calls are TRBV30 and TRBJ2-7, with D possibly matching TRBD1 (6 bases). The germline V and J ends were trimmed by 5 bases and 6 bases, with 14 bases remaining between them. Looked up from germline, CDR1 is GTSNPN and CDR2 is SVGIG (reference sequence). This CDR3 region has 12 residues. CDR3 coding DNA: TGTGCCTGGGGGCACAGGGTTGGCGAGCAGTACTTC. Amino acids: CAWGHRVGEQYF. The full variable domain, its missing parts supplied by reference TRBV30 and TRBJ2-7, is SQTIHQWPATLVQPVGSPLSLECTVEGTSNPNLYWYRQAAGRGLQLLFYSVGIGQISSEVPQNLSASRPQDRQFILSSKKLLLSDSGFYLCAWGHRVGEQYFGPGTRLTVT.

This clonotype has a count of ten or more. It may be a read error: a sequence one base away is much more abundant. The chain recombines TRBV5-1 with TRBJ1-1; D is ambiguous. Germline V gene sequence: CDR1 SGHRS, CDR2 YFSETQ. The CDR3 extends over 14 amino acids. The V and J ends lost 5 bases and 1 base respectively, with 12 bases between them. The CDR3 reads CASRPDGRNTEAFF. CDR3 nucleotides: TGCGCCAGCAGACCCGACGGGAGGAACACTGAAGCTTTCTTT.

This clonotype was observed at least ten times. The chain carries TRBV19 and TRBJ1-5; D perhaps matches TRBD1 (5 bases). CDR3 length equals 15 residues. V dropped 4 bases and J dropped 5 bases, with 15 bases sitting between them. Germline V gives CDR1 LNHDA, CDR2 SQIVND (reference sequence). CDR3: CASSTFGTGDQPQHF. The CDR3 bases are TGTGCCAGTAGTACCTTTGGGACCGGGGATCAGCCCCAGCATTTT.

This clonotype was seen a single time. The chain is built from TRBV20-1 and TRBJ2-7; 9 positions agree with TRBD1. This CDR3 has 13 residues. Trimming cost V 4 bases and J 2 bases; bases outside gene matches: 3. Germline V lookup: CDR1 DFQATT, CDR2 SNEGSKA (reference sequence). The CDR3 here is CSAIGQGTYEQYF. CDR3 bases: TGCAGTGCTATCGGACAGGGGACCTACGAGCAGTACTTC.

This clonotype was detected ten times or more. The chain employs TRBV11-2 and TRBJ1-1; 7 bases are shared with TRBD1. Germline-derived CDR1 and CDR2 are SGHAT and FQNNGV. V dropped 1 base and J dropped 4; count of bases not matched to a gene: 9. The CDR3 runs 16 residues. This chain's CDR3 is CASSLGLTGFATEAFF. Written as DNA, the CDR3 is TGTGCCAGCAGCTTAGGTCTGACAGGGTTTGCCACTGAAGCTTTCTTT.

Many counts were recorded for this clonotype. V gene TRBV20-1 combines with J gene TRBJ1-2; 7 bases agree with TRBD1. Germline V gives CDR1 DFQATT, CDR2 SNEGSKA (reference sequence). The junction had 8 bases not matched to a gene; V was cut back by 2 bases and J by 8 bases. The CDR3 covers 13 residues. For the CDR3, the DNA is TGCAGTGCTAGAACCGGGACAGTCCTGGGCTACACCTTC. This gives the protein CSARTGTVLGYTF.

The sample holds many counts of this clonotype. The chain has TRBV7-6 and TRBJ2-2; 15 nucleotides match TRBD2. Trimming removed 4 bases from V and 6 bases from J; junction bases left unmatched: 9. The CDR3 is 18 amino acids. Germline CDR1 is SGHVS and CDR2 is FNYEAQ. As DNA, the CDR3 is TGTGCCAGCAGCTCTATTAGGACTAGCGGGAGGGTTGCCGGGGAGCTGTTTTTT. Amino acids: CASSSIRTSGRVAGELFF.

This clonotype was picked up many times. This chain connects TRBV7-2 to TRBJ2-7; TRBD2 might be the D (6 bases). Trimming cost V 8 bases and J 5 bases, with 16 bases left between them. CDR3 size: 13 residues. In germline, CDR1 is SGHTA, CDR2 FQGNSA. The CDR3 nucleotides are TGTGCCAGCTCCCGAACTAGCAACCACGAGCAGTACTTC. Protein: CASSRTSNHEQYF.